The next 20 T cell receptor beta chains were all read from a single sample in a study of T cells after yellow fever vaccination. In TCRdb, the 5' RACE reads were re-called with MiXCR into one record per CDR3 protein. The repertoire holds a few hundred thousand distinct CDR3 sequences, with more than 3.5% as singletons. The source material was PBMCs, sampled 15 days after the yellow fever booster vaccination. Receptors originate from a man aged 18 to 30 who received the YFV17D yellow fever vaccine.

This clonotype was seen only a few times. The CDR3 region is CASSPGTGANTEAFF. The CDR3 bases are TGTGCCAGCAGTCCCGGGACAGGAGCGAACACTGAAGCTTTCTTT. V gene TRBV27 combines with J gene TRBJ1-1; 8 bases are shared with TRBD1. Per the germline V gene, CDR1 is MNHEY and CDR2 is SMNVEV (reference sequence). The CDR3 has 15 amino acids. V lost 5 bases to trimming and J lost 1 base; unmatched junction nucleotides: 6.

In nucleotides, the CDR3 is TGTGCCAGCAGCCAAGATTTGCTCGTCGGGGGACAGGGACCCAATGAGCAGTTCTTC. Translation gives CASSQDLLVGGQGPNEQFF. This chain uses TRBV14 with TRBJ2-1; 9 nucleotides match TRBD1. The V gene's germline CDR1 is SGHDN and CDR2 FVKESK. Trimming at V came to 0 bases and at J to 6 bases, leaving 15 bases not matched to a gene. This CDR3 has 19 amino acids. Filled out from reference TRBV14 and TRBJ2-1, the complete variable domain reads EAGVTQFPSHSVIEKGQTVTLRCDPISGHDNLYWYRRVMGKEIKFLLHFVKESKQDESGMPNNRFLAERTGGTYSTLKVQPAELEDSGVYFCASSQDLLVGGQGPNEQFFGPGTRLTVL.

There are many counts of this clonotype. The chain carries TRBV7-9 and TRBJ2-1, with 9 bases aligning to TRBD2. The germline V gene encodes CDR1 SEHNR and CDR2 FQNEAQ (reference sequence). The CDR3 sequence is 19 residues long. The V and J ends lost 6 bases and 0 bases, in that order; junction bases with no gene match: 15. The CDR3 sequence: CASRRQWAGGSSSYNEQFF. DNA of the CDR3: TGTGCCAGCAGGCGCCAGTGGGCGGGGGGGAGTAGCTCCTACAATGAGCAGTTCTTC.

This clonotype was detected many times. This chain connects TRBV4-2 to TRBJ2-3; 10 bases map to TRBD2. The CDR3 runs 17 residues. The V and J ends lost 1 base and 0 bases, in that order; junction bases with no gene match: 4. The V gene's germline CDR1 is LGHNA and CDR2 YNFKEQ. The CDR3 region has the DNA TGTGCCAGCAGCCAAGCTGCTAGCGGGGGTAGCACAGATACGCAGTATTTT. Protein: CASSQAASGGSTDTQYF.

Ten or more counts support this clonotype. The gene calls are TRBV3-1 and TRBJ2-7; no reliable D call. Germline assignment: CDR1 LGHDT and CDR2 YNNKEL (reference sequence). V was shortened by 2 bases and J by 0 bases, with 11 bases between the two germline ends. The CDR3 consists of 15 residues. This CDR3 reads CASSQSAASSYEQYF. CDR3 coding DNA: TGTGCCAGCAGCCAATCCGCAGCGAGCTCCTACGAGCAGTACTTC.

The sample holds many counts of this clonotype. This chain uses TRBV4-1 with TRBJ2-1; 7 nucleotides line up with TRBD1. The CDR3 totals 15 residues. Germline V CDR1 and CDR2: MGHRA, YSYEKL. V lost 4 bases to trimming and J lost 5 bases; unmatched junction nucleotides: 8. CDR3 bases: TGCGCCAGCAGCCTATTCAAGGGGGCGGACAATGAGCAGTTCTTC. This sequence encodes CASSLFKGADNEQFF.

This clonotype has at least ten counts. The V call is TRBV7-6, the J call TRBJ2-3; 7 bases are a match to TRBD1. The V gene's germline CDR1 is SGHVS and CDR2 FNYEAQ. The V and J ends lost 4 bases and 2 bases, in that order; junction bases with no gene match: 6. This CDR3 is 15 amino acids long. The CDR3 reads CASSYRQGFTDTQYF. In DNA, the CDR3 is TGTGCCAGCAGCTACCGACAGGGTTTCACAGATACGCAGTATTTT.

This clonotype was seen ten or more times. The V gene is TRBV7-9, the J gene TRBJ2-2; TRBD1 is a possible D gene (5 bases). Trimming cost V 5 bases and J 6 bases, with 10 bases left between them. The CDR3 length is 13 residues. CDR1 is SEHNR, CDR2 FQNEAQ, per germline (reference sequence). CDR3 loop: CASSTQGSGELFF. In DNA, the CDR3 is TGTGCCAGCAGCACCCAGGGTTCCGGGGAGCTGTTTTTT.

This clonotype occurred many times. The genes are TRBV6-1 and TRBJ2-4, with unresolved D. The ends were cut back, 6 bases at V and 7 bases at J, with 16 bases in the middle. CDR1 and CDR2 (germline): MNHNS, SASEGT. The length of the CDR3 is 14 residues. CDR3 nucleotides: TGTGCCAGCAGCATATACGACCGGGTCAACATTCAGTACTTC. Translation: CASSIYDRVNIQYF.

Ten or more counts support this clonotype. V and J are TRBV5-6 and TRBJ2-3; perhaps TRBD1 as D (5 bases). V lost 2 bases to trimming and J lost 10 bases, with 14 bases between them. The CDR3 length is 13 residues. Germline CDR1 SGHDT, CDR2 YYEEEE. The CDR3, as DNA: TGTGCCAGCAGCTTAAGAAGGGGTGACTCGCAGTATTTT. It translates to CASSLRRGDSQYF.

This clonotype was seen at least ten times. V is TRBV20-1 and J is TRBJ1-4; 10 nucleotides agree with TRBD1. Germline assignment: CDR1 DFQATT and CDR2 SNEGSKA (reference sequence). V lost 3 bases, J lost 8 bases, and 6 bases stayed unmatched. The CDR3 length is 14 residues. This CDR3 is CSASQGTGVEKLFF. The CDR3 DNA sequence: TGCAGTGCTAGTCAGGGGACAGGGGTCGAAAAACTGTTTTTT.

The chain couples TRBV7-3 to TRBJ2-2, with 9 bases that match TRBD2. In germline, CDR1 is SGHTA, CDR2 FQGTGA. This CDR3 has 15 residues. V lost 5 bases to trimming and J lost 1 base; unmatched junction nucleotides: 2. CDR3: CASSISGGNTGELFF. The CDR3 DNA reads TGTGCCAGCAGCATTAGCGGGGGGAACACCGGGGAGCTGTTTTTT.

This clonotype was detected ten times or more. The chain recombines TRBV12-3 or TRBV12-4 with TRBJ2-3; D is uncertain. Trimming took off 8 bases at V and 8 bases at J, with 14 bases between the two ends. The CDR3 contains 12 residues. CDR3 sequence reads: CASLDPWGTQYF. In DNA, the CDR3 is TGTGCCAGCCTCGACCCTTGGGGTACGCAGTATTTT.

The gene calls are TRBV5-4 and TRBJ1-1; 8 nucleotides match TRBD1. The CDR3 spans 17 residues. The V segment lost 5 bases and the J segment 0 bases; nucleotides outside the gene matches: 12. Germline loops: CDR1 SGHNT, CDR2 YYREEE (reference sequence). This chain's CDR3 is CASSSGQGSRMNTEAFF. The DNA of the CDR3 is TGTGCCAGCAGTTCAGGACAGGGAAGTAGAATGAACACTGAAGCTTTCTTT. Filled out from reference TRBV5-4 and TRBJ1-1, the complete variable domain reads ETGVTQSPTHLIKTRGQQVTLRCSSQSGHNTVSWYQQALGQGPQFIFQYYREEENGRGNFPPRFSGLQFPNYSSELNVNALELDDSALYLCASSSGQGSRMNTEAFFGQGTRLTVV.

Ten or more counts support this clonotype. This rearrangement joins TRBV7-8 to TRBJ2-1; 8 nucleotides match TRBD2. The CDR3 spans 16 residues. Germline assignment: CDR1 SGHVS and CDR2 FQNEAQ. Unmatched junction bases numbered 9, after V lost 6 bases and J lost 2 bases. CDR3 DNA: TGTGCCAGCAGTTTACTCCAGCGGGGGACCTACAATGAGCAGTTCTTC. Translation: CASSLLQRGTYNEQFF.

The table lists this clonotype with many counts. The rearrangement links TRBV5-6 to TRBJ2-1; a possible D gene is TRBD1 (5 bases). V was trimmed by 4 bases and J by 6 bases, leaving 26 bases between them. This CDR3 has 18 amino acids. The germline gives CDR1 SGHDT, CDR2 YYEEEE. The CDR3 here is CASSVYRWPHSLGNEQFF. The CDR3 nucleotides read TGTGCCAGCAGCGTATACAGGTGGCCACACTCGCTAGGCAATGAGCAGTTCTTC. The complete variable domain, with remaining parts taken from reference TRBV5-6 and TRBJ2-1, reads DAGVTQSPTHLIKTRGQQVTLRCSPKSGHDTVSWYQQALGQGPQFIFQYYEEEERQRGNFPDRFSGHQFPNYSSELNVNALLLGDSALYLCASSVYRWPHSLGNEQFFGPGTRLTVL.

In its sample, this clonotype was seen many times. This chain links TRBV6-2 or TRBV6-3 with TRBJ2-2; unclear D gene. Germline loops: CDR1 MNHEY, CDR2 SVGEGT. This CDR3 region has 12 residues. V lost 5 bases and J 3 bases, leaving 4 bases between the germline ends. CDR3 sequence (DNA): TGTGCCAGCAGTAGGCACACCGGGGAGCTGTTTTTT. Translation: CASSRHTGELFF.

The table lists this clonotype with many counts. The chain links TRBV6-1 to TRBJ1-6, with 7 positions matching TRBD1. Germline V CDR1 and CDR2: MNHNS, SASEGT. The CDR3 runs to 15 residues. V was pared by 4 bases and J by 7 bases, with 7 bases of the junction left unmatched. CDR3 DNA sequence: TGTGCCAGCAGTGTTACCGGGACAGCAAATTCACCCCTCCACTTT. Protein product: CASSVTGTANSPLHF.

This clonotype was recorded at least ten times. This chain uses TRBV7-9 with TRBJ2-4, with unresolved D. The germline V gene encodes CDR1 SEHNR and CDR2 FQNEAQ (reference sequence). The ends were cut back, 1 base at V and 8 bases at J, with 12 bases in the middle. CDR3 size: 14 residues. The CDR3 protein is CASSLVGRMDIQYF. CDR3 bases: TGTGCCAGCAGCTTAGTGGGCAGAATGGACATTCAGTACTTC.

This clonotype was counted many times. The chain links TRBV5-1 to TRBJ2-1, with D unclear. The CDR3 consists of 16 residues. The germline V gene encodes CDR1 SGHRS and CDR2 YFSETQ. V gave up 4 bases and J gave up 0 bases, with 14 bases separating them. The CDR3 spells CASSPTPESSYNEQFF. In nucleotides, the CDR3 is TGCGCCAGCAGCCCGACCCCGGAGAGCTCCTACAATGAGCAGTTCTTC.